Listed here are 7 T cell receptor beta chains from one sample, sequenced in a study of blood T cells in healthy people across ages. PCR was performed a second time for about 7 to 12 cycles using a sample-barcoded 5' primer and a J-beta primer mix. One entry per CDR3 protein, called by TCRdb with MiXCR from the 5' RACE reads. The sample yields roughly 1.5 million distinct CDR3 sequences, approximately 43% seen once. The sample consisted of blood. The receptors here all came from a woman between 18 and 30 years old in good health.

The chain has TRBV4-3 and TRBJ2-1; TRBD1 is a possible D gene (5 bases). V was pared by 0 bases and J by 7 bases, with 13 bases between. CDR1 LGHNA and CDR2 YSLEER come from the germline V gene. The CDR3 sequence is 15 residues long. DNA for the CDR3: TGCGCCAGCAGCCAAGAACTGGCAGGGATAAATGAGCAGTTCTTC. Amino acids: CASSQELAGINEQFF.

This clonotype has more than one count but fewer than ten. The CDR3 DNA is TGCGCCAGCAGCACCGAGCGGGGGCTCGGCAATGAGCAGTTCTTC. Its protein is CASSTERGLGNEQFF. The chain couples TRBV4-3 to TRBJ2-1; 8 nucleotides align to TRBD2. The CDR3 extends over 15 amino acids. Losses at the gene ends were 5 bases for V and 6 bases for J; bases not matched to a gene: 9. CDR1 and CDR2 from the germline V gene are LGHNA and YSLEER.

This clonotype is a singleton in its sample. The CDR3 protein is CASSHLALSYNEQYF. The CDR3 nucleotides read TGTGCCAGCAGTCACTTAGCGCTATCCTACAATGAGCAGTACTTC. The chain combines TRBV27 with TRBJ2-7; D might be TRBD2 (5 bases). Germline loops: CDR1 MNHEY, CDR2 SMNVEV (reference sequence). Trimming shortened V by 5 bases and J by 7 bases, and 21 bases separated the two germline ends. The CDR3 extends over 15 amino acids.

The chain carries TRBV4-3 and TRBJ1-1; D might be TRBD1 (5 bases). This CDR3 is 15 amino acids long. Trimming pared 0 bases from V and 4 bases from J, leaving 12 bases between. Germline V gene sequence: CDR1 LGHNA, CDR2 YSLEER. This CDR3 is CASSQDLLGVTEAFF. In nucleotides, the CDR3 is TGCGCCAGCAGCCAAGATCTTTTGGGGGTCACTGAAGCTTTCTTT.

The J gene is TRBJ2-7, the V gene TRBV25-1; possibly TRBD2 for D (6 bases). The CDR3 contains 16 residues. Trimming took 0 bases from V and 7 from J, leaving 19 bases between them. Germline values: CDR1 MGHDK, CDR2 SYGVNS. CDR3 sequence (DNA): TGTGCCAGCAGTGAATATGGGACTGGATCCTACAATGAGCAGTACTTC. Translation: CASSEYGTGSYNEQYF.

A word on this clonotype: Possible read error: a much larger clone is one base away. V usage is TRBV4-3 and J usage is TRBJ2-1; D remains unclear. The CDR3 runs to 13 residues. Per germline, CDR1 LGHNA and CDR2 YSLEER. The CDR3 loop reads CASSHGELNGQFF. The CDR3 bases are TGCGCCAGCAGCCACGGCGAGTTAAATGGGCAGTTCTTC.

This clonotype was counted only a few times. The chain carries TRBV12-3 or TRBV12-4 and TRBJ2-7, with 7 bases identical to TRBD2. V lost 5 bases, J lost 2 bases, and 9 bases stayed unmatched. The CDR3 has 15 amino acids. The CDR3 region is CASSRQRGPAYEQYF. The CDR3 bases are TGTGCCAGCAGTCGGCAGCGGGGACCAGCCTACGAGCAGTACTTC.